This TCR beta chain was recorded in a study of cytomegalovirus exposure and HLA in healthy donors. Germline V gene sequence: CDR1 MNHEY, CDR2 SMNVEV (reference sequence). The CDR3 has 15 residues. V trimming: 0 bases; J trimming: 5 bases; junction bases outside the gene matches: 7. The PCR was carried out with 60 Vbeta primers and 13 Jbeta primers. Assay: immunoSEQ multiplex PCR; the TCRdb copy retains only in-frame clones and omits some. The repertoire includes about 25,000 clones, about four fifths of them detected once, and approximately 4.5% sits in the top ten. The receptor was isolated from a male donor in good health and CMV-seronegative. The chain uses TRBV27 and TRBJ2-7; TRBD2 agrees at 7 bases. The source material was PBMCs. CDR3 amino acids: CASSLSRLALHEQYF. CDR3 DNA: TGTGCCAGCAGTTTATCCCGACTAGCTCTCCACGAGCAGTACTTC.